Below, 21 T cell receptor beta chains from the same sample are listed, as sequenced in a study of T-cell memory formation after mild COVID-19. MiXCR was run by TCRdb on the 5' RACE reads, yielding one entry per CDR3 protein. The table shows about 600,000 distinct CDR3 sequences, with about 20% occurring only once. The sequencing sample was made of PBMCs or a T cell subset sorted from them (not recorded which). The receptors stem from an adult woman who had mild COVID-19 (a few samples of this study predate the infection). Cell type and time point are not known.

The table lists this clonotype with a few counts. The chain combines TRBV28 with TRBJ2-3; D is perhaps TRBD1 (6 bases). Germline V gene sequence: CDR1 MDHEN, CDR2 SYDVKM. The CDR3 spans 16 residues. V was pared by 6 bases and J by 0 bases, with 16 bases between. The CDR3: CASRPTGSTSTDTQYF. The CDR3 DNA reads as TGTGCCAGCAGGCCTACAGGGTCCACTAGCACAGATACGCAGTATTTT. Combining the CDR3 with reference TRBV28 and TRBJ2-3 gives the whole variable domain DVKVTQSSRYLVKRTGEKVFLECVQDMDHENMFWYRQDPGLGLRLIYFSYDVKMKEKGDIPEGYSVSREKKERFSLILESASTNQTSMYLCASRPTGSTSTDTQYFGPGTRLTVL.

The gene calls are TRBV7-9 and TRBJ2-7; TRBD2 matches 15 bases. Looked up from germline, CDR1 is SEHNR and CDR2 is FQNEAQ (reference sequence). This CDR3 comprises 17 residues. The V and J ends lost 4 bases and 3 bases, in that order; junction bases with no gene match: 7. CDR3 sequence reads: CASSSGLAGGHLYEQYF. Here the CDR3 DNA reads TGTGCCAGCAGCTCGGGACTAGCGGGGGGCCATCTCTACGAGCAGTACTTC.

There are many counts of this clonotype. This chain joins TRBV7-9 and TRBJ2-3; TRBD1 is a possible D gene (5 bases). Germline V CDR1 and CDR2: SEHNR, FQNEAQ (reference sequence). This CDR3 has 14 residues. The germline V and J ends were trimmed by 6 bases and 1 base, with 11 bases remaining between them. CDR3 sequence reads: CASSPRAGTDTQYF. CDR3 bases: TGTGCCAGCAGTCCCAGGGCAGGCACAGATACGCAGTATTTT.

This clonotype was seen only a few times. The V gene is TRBV7-8, the J gene TRBJ2-5, with 8 bases fitting TRBD1. The V gene end was trimmed by 2 bases and the J gene end by 4 bases; junction bases not matched to a gene: 9. Per the germline V gene, CDR1 is SGHVS and CDR2 is FQNEAQ. The CDR3 totals 16 residues. CDR3 amino acids: CASSLPSRTGLETQYF. The DNA of the CDR3 is TGTGCCAGCAGCTTACCCAGCCGGACAGGGCTAGAGACCCAGTACTTC.

This clonotype was recorded a few times. V usage is TRBV9 and J usage is TRBJ2-2; no firm D call. There are 19 residues in the CDR3. The V end lost 0 bases, the J end lost 11 bases, and 29 bases lay between the germline ends. Germline V gene lookup returns CDR1 SGDLS and CDR2 YYNGEE. The CDR3 DNA reads TGTGCCAGCAGCGTAGCTTCTGGAGCTGAAGGCGCGCTTAACCGAGAGCTGTTTTTT. It codes for CASSVASGAEGALNRELFF.

The V and J genes are TRBV24-1 and TRBJ2-3; D remains ambiguous. V lost 1 base to trimming and J lost 6 bases, with 16 bases between them. CDR1 is KGHDR and CDR2 is SFDVKD in the germline V gene. The CDR3 spans 16 residues. The CDR3 bases are TGTGCCACCAGTGATTTTCCTAGGCCCAATATGGATACGCAGTATTTT. Protein: CATSDFPRPNMDTQYF.

A word on this clonotype: This sequence may be a read error, since a much larger clone differs from it by one base. The V gene is TRBV6-5, the J gene TRBJ1-6, with D possibly matching TRBD1 (5 bases). CDR1 is MNHEY, CDR2 SVGAGI, per germline. The CDR3 is made up of 19 amino acids. Trimming removed 2 bases from V and 5 bases from J, with 22 bases in between. The CDR3 DNA reads TGTGCCAGCAGTTACCAGGGTGGAGCGGGTTTAACGAATAATTCACCCCTCCACTTT. Amino acid sequence: CASSYQGGAGLTNNSPLHF.

The sample holds a few counts of this clonotype. The chain carries TRBV7-9 and TRBJ2-7; possible D gene TRBD2, 6 bases. V was trimmed by 8 bases and J by 2 bases, leaving 10 bases between them. The CDR3 is 12 residues long. Germline CDR1 SEHNR, CDR2 FQNEAQ (reference sequence). The CDR3 region has the DNA TGTGCCAGCGGCAGGAGGGCCTACGAGCAGTACTTC. This codes for CASGRRAYEQYF.

The J gene is TRBJ1-1, the V gene TRBV12-3 or TRBV12-4, with a weak D call TRBD1 (6 bases). Between the trimmed V and J ends, which lost 10 bases and 6 bases, there was a span of 18 bases. The CDR3 extends over 13 amino acids. The CDR3 sequence is CATGLGQGSEAFF. The CDR3 DNA reads TGTGCCACCGGCCTCGGCCAGGGGTCTGAAGCTTTCTTT.

There are a few counts of this clonotype. This chain uses TRBV5-1 with TRBJ2-2, with 13 bases matching TRBD2. The CDR3 extends over 16 amino acids. V shed 4 bases, J shed 7 bases, and the junction held 7 bases outside the gene matches. The germline CDR1 and CDR2 sequences are SGHRS and YFSETQ. CDR3 in DNA: TGCGCCAGCAGCCCCGGACTAGCGGGAGTGGTCGGGGAGCTGTTTTTT. Protein sequence: CASSPGLAGVVGELFF.

The count of this clonotype is one. This chain joins TRBV18 and TRBJ1-5; D is ambiguous. The CDR3 has 14 residues. V gave up 3 bases and J gave up 2 bases, with 8 bases separating them. Germline V CDR1 and CDR2: KGHSH, LQKENI. CDR3 region: CASSPNGGNQPQHF. The CDR3 DNA is TGTGCCAGCTCACCCAATGGGGGCAATCAGCCCCAGCATTTT.

The chain has TRBV6-5 and TRBJ2-4, with 7 bases fitting TRBD1. Germline-derived CDR1 and CDR2 are MNHEY and SVGAGI. This CDR3 is built from 15 residues. V trimming: 6 bases; J trimming: 2 bases; junction bases outside the gene matches: 7. CDR3 DNA: TGTGCCAGCAGCCCAGGGGGAATGCCCAAAAACATTCAGTACTTC. Protein product: CASSPGGMPKNIQYF.

This chain joins TRBV7-9 and TRBJ2-1, with D perhaps matching TRBD2 (6 bases). The CDR3 extends over 13 amino acids. CDR1 is SEHNR, CDR2 FQNEAQ, per germline (reference sequence). Trimming cost V 7 bases and J 4 bases, with 11 bases left between them. CDR3 bases: TGTGCCAGCAATTTGGGGGGATACAATGAGCAGTTCTTC. It yields the protein CASNLGGYNEQFF.

The chain combines TRBV3-1 with TRBJ1-3; 7 nucleotides line up with TRBD1. V dropped 4 bases and J dropped 0; count of bases not matched to a gene: 3. This CDR3 comprises 15 residues. Germline V gene data show CDR1 as LGHDT and CDR2 as YNNKEL (reference sequence). In DNA, the CDR3 is TGTGCCAGCAGCCGACAGGGTTCCTCTGGAAACACCATATATTTT. Translating it yields CASSRQGSSGNTIYF.

This clonotype was found a few times. With a much larger clone just one base away, this may be a read error. The CDR3 nucleotides read TGTGCCAGCAGCTTACCTAGCAATGAGCAGTTCTTC. Translating it yields CASSLPSNEQFF. The gene calls are TRBV7-9 and TRBJ2-1, with D unresolved. With 2 bases removed from V and 6 bases from J, the gap between germline ends came to 5 bases. Per the germline V gene, CDR1 is SEHNR and CDR2 is FQNEAQ (reference sequence). CDR3 length: 12 residues.

This chain connects TRBV12-3 or TRBV12-4 to TRBJ1-6; D remains unclear. Between the trimmed V and J ends, which lost 3 bases and 9 bases, there was a span of 9 bases. CDR3 length: 13 amino acids. The CDR3 DNA sequence: TGTGCCAGCAGTTTCGCGTTAGCTTCACCCCTCCACTTT. Amino acids: CASSFALASPLHF.

V usage is TRBV7-9 and J usage is TRBJ1-2; D call uncertain. V lost 3 bases and J lost 2, with 13 bases in between. Germline V CDR1 and CDR2: SEHNR, FQNEAQ (reference sequence). The CDR3 consists of 15 residues. CDR3 sequence (DNA): TGTGCCAGCAGCTTTGGAGGTAACCCAAACTATGGCTACACCTTC. Translation gives CASSFGGNPNYGYTF.

This clonotype was found a few times. The V call is TRBV2, the J call TRBJ2-1; TRBD1 agrees at 7 bases. The CDR3 has 15 amino acids. After removal of 2 bases from V and 0 bases from J, the junction contained 1 base not matched to a gene. Germline CDR1 is SNHLY and CDR2 is FYNNEI. CDR3 DNA sequence: TGTGCCAGCAGTGAACGACAGGGCTCCTACAATGAGCAGTTCTTC. Protein product: CASSERQGSYNEQFF.

The rearrangement links TRBV2 to TRBJ1-3; D remains unclear. The CDR3 runs 15 residues. Germline CDR1 and CDR2: SNHLY and FYNNEI. V lost 2 bases and J lost 4, with 12 bases in between. The CDR3 coding sequence is TGTGCCAGCAGTGAACCCGGGATCTACGGAAACACCATATATTTT. Its translation: CASSEPGIYGNTIYF.

This clonotype turned up a few times. The gene calls are TRBV5-1 and TRBJ2-7; the D gene could be TRBD1 or TRBD2 (5 bases each). This CDR3 comprises 16 residues. V was cut by 4 bases and J by 3 bases, with 20 bases left in between. Germline CDR1 and CDR2: SGHRS and YFSETQ. The CDR3, as DNA: TGCGCCAGCAGCCCGGCCTCCCGGGACCGCGGCTACGAGCAGTACTTC. It codes for CASSPASRDRGYEQYF.

The gene calls are TRBV6-2 or TRBV6-3 and TRBJ2-3; 10 bases fit TRBD2. The length of the CDR3 is 17 residues. CDR1 and CDR2 (germline): MNHEY, SVGEGT. V shed 4 bases and J 2 bases; nucleotides not matched to a gene: 9. CDR3 bases: TGTGCCAGCAGTTCCTATGGACTAGCGGATCACACAGATACGCAGTATTTT. Its translation is CASSSYGLADHTDTQYF.